What follows are 9 T cell receptor beta chains derived from one specimen sequenced in a study of a mutant IDH1 vaccine in newly diagnosed glioma. The data were produced by immunoSEQ multiplex PCR, yet TCRdb's version contains in-frame clones alone and is incomplete. The sample includes 45,000 to 55,000 clones, about 88% of them seen just once. What these receptors recognize is not known. The time point is: week 47, end of study. Vaccine doses each comprised 300 ug of mutant IDH1 20-mer peptide, with topical imiquimod. The sample consisted of PBMCs, taken from a glioma patient whose treatment included an IDH1 peptide vaccine. These receptors were obtained from a woman in her 30s with glioma. Some clones in this sample may be carry-over from other donors' samples.

Written as DNA, the CDR3 is TGCAGCGGGGGGACAGATTCCACCGGGGAGCTGTTTTTT. Its protein product is CSGGTDSTGELFF. The chain is built from TRBV29-1 and TRBJ2-2; 7 nucleotides agree with TRBD1. J gave up 4 bases and V 7 bases, and 6 bases lay outside the gene matches. The CDR3 spans 13 residues. Germline-derived CDR1 and CDR2 are SQVTM and ANQGSEA.

This chain joins TRBV7-9 and TRBJ2-1; weak D call: TRBD2 (6 bases). From germline, CDR1 is SEHNR and CDR2 FQNEAQ (reference sequence). The CDR3 runs to 15 residues. Trimming stripped 0 bases from V and 5 bases from J, with 11 bases between. As DNA, the CDR3 is TGTGCCAGCAGCTTAGCTGCGGGACTCGACAATGAGCAGTTCTTC. This codes for CASSLAAGLDNEQFF.

The CDR3 spells CSVAGATPDEQYF. CDR3 sequence (DNA): TGCAGCGTTGCAGGGGCCACCCCGGACGAGCAGTACTTC. J is TRBJ2-7 and V is TRBV29-1; D may be TRBD1 (6 bases). In germline, CDR1 is SQVTM, CDR2 ANQGSEA. CDR3 length: 13 residues. V gave up 4 bases and J gave up 5 bases, with 15 bases separating them.

Here the CDR3 DNA reads TGCGCCAGCAGCTTTCTGGACGGTGAAAAACTGTTTTTT. Its protein is CASSFLDGEKLFF. This sequence joins TRBV5-1 and TRBJ1-4; D not certain. The CDR3 is made up of 13 amino acids. The V gene lost 2 bases and the J gene lost 7 bases, with 9 bases spanning the gap. Looked up from germline, CDR1 is SGHRS and CDR2 is YFSETQ. The full variable domain, with the rest looked up from reference TRBV5-1 and TRBJ1-4, is KAGVTQTPRYLIKTRGQQVTLSCSPISGHRSVSWYQQTPGQGLQFLFEYFSETQRNKGNFPGRFSGRQFSNSRSEMNVSTLELGDSALYLCASSFLDGEKLFFGSGTQLSVL.

The chain recombines TRBV18 with TRBJ2-1, with TRBD2 identical over 9 bases. The length of the CDR3 is 16 residues. The germline V gene encodes CDR1 KGHSH and CDR2 LQKENI. V trimming: 2 bases; J trimming: 5 bases; junction bases outside the gene matches: 7. The CDR3 DNA reads as TGTGCCAGCTCACCAAGGGCGGGAGGGCCAAACAATGAGCAGTTCTTC. Amino acids: CASSPRAGGPNNEQFF.

J is TRBJ1-4 and V is TRBV9, with 7 positions matching TRBD1. Germline CDR1 reads SGDLS; CDR2 reads YYNGEE. The CDR3 is 17 residues long. With 4 bases clipped from V and 3 bases from J, the junction kept 12 bases outside the gene matches. The CDR3 nucleotides read TGTGCCAGCAGCCATTCCACCCAGGGGGAGGCTAATGAAAAACTGTTTTTT. It is translated as CASSHSTQGEANEKLFF.

This rearrangement joins TRBV10-3 to TRBJ2-2; the D is unclear. The ends were cut back, 4 bases at V and 0 bases at J, with 9 bases in the middle. This CDR3 has 15 residues. In germline, CDR1 is ENHRY, CDR2 SYGVKD. CDR3 nucleotide sequence: TGTGCCATCAGTGGGCCCGTTGCGAACACCGGGGAGCTGTTTTTT. It translates to CAISGPVANTGELFF.

The DNA for the CDR3 is TGTGCCAGCAGCCCCCCGACAGGTTTGGGCTATGGCTACACCTTC. It is translated as CASSPPTGLGYGYTF. The gene calls are TRBV9 and TRBJ1-2, with a weak D call TRBD1 (6 bases). Germline assignment: CDR1 SGDLS and CDR2 YYNGEE. CDR3 length: 15 residues. Between the trimmed V and J ends, which lost 4 bases and 4 bases, there was a span of 17 bases.

This chain links TRBV10-2 with TRBJ2-3; 7 positions agree with TRBD1. The V segment lost 5 bases and the J segment 0 bases; nucleotides outside the gene matches: 8. CDR3 size: 16 residues. CDR1 and CDR2 (germline): WSHSY, SAAADI. CDR3: CASSLSGTESTDTQYF. Written as DNA, the CDR3 is TGCGCCAGCAGTCTTTCCGGGACAGAAAGCACAGATACGCAGTATTTT.